This T cell receptor (beta chain) comes out of a study of T cell responses to AZD1222 COVID-19 vaccine. General study findings and limits: CD4 TCRs associated with vaccination spanned spike, dominating at 160-218 and 743-854. Spike-specific TCR breadth and depth grew following two AZD1222 doses.

Profiling relied on immunoSEQ multiplex PCR, and the TCRdb table lists in-frame clones only, not all of them. The top ten hold approximately 2.6% of the sample, which has approximately 52,000 clones, approximately 90% seen once. A word on this clone: Its specificity is unknown.

CDR1 and CDR2 from the germline V gene are KGHSH and LQKENI. This CDR3 has 15 amino acids. Trimming at V came to 4 bases and at J to 0 bases, leaving 5 bases not matched to a gene. The origin of this receptor is an adult who received the AZD1222 COVID-19 vaccine. The sample in question was peripheral blood, obtained 28 days after the second AZD1222 dose. This sequence joins TRBV18 and TRBJ1-2, with 7 positions matching TRBD1. CDR3 sequence reads: CASSQGAQANYGYTF. DNA of the CDR3: TGTGCCAGCTCACAGGGGGCCCAAGCTAACTATGGCTACACCTTC. The full variable domain, its missing parts supplied by reference TRBV18 and TRBJ1-2, is NAGVMQNPRHLVRRRGQEARLRCSPMKGHSHVYWYRQLPEEGLKFMVYLQKENIIDESGMPKERFSAEFPKEGPSILRIQQVVRGDSAAYFCASSQGAQANYGYTFGSGTRLTVV.